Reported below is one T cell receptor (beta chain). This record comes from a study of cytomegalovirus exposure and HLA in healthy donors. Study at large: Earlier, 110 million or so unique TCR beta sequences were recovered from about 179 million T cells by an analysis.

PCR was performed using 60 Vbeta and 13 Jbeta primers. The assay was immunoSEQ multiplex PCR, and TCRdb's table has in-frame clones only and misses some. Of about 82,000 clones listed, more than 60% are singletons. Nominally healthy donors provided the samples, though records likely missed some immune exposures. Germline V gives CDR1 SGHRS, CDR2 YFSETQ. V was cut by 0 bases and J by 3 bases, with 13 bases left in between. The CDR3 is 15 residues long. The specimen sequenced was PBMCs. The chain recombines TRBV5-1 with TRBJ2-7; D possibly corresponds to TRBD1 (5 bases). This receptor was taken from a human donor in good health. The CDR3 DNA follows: TGCGCCAGCAGCTTGGCGGCTTCCCAGGGCTACGAGCAGTACTTC. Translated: CASSLAASQGYEQYF. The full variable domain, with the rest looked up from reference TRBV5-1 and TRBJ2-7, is KAGVTQTPRYLIKTRGQQVTLSCSPISGHRSVSWYQQTPGQGLQFLFEYFSETQRNKGNFPGRFSGRQFSNSRSEMNVSTLELGDSALYLCASSLAASQGYEQYFGPGTRLTVT.